This T cell receptor (beta chain) was identified during a study of shared clonotypes between healthy human individuals. The assay used deep level. Here immunoSEQ multiplex PCR was the method, and the copy in TCRdb shows in-frame clones only, minus some. The sample records millions of clones, roughly 94% being singletons. Germline CDR1 and CDR2: SGHAT and FQDESV (reference sequence). The CDR3 is 15 amino acids. The V end lost 3 bases, the J end lost 4 bases, and 15 bases lay between the germline ends. The study's findings and limits: Against clonotypes common to all four donors, non-shared ones had lower generation probabilities.

On this clone itself: What it binds is unknown.

This chain links TRBV11-1 with TRBJ1-1; D gene unclear. Sequencing was carried out using naive CD4+ T cells sorted from blood. The subset: CD45RA+ positively selected. The clonotype was recovered from a man between 18 and 29 years old in good health. CDR3 coding DNA: TGTGCCAGCAGCTTCCTTCCGGGGTCGGGCACTGAAGCTTTCTTT. Amino acid sequence: CASSFLPGSGTEAFF.